This TCR beta chain originates from a study of blood T cell repertoires in COVID-19. J was trimmed by 9 bases and V by 7 bases; bases with no gene match: 2. Germline assignment: CDR1 SGHVS and CDR2 FQNEAQ. The CDR3 has 11 residues. In the original analysis: Nucleated cell counts were estimated from reference gene primer amplification. Using immunoSEQ multiplex PCR, the repertoire was profiled, and TCRdb retains in-frame clones only, with some absent. V, J and clone size are those of that table, while D and trimming were read from the DNA. The sample consists of approximately 300,000 clones, approximately 90% of them appearing once.

The genes are TRBV7-8 and TRBJ2-1; TRBD1 matches 8 bases. Sequences were obtained from PBMCs or T cells enriched from blood (not recorded which). The TCR sequence derives from a woman aged 25 to 39 who had recovered from COVID-19. In DNA form, the CDR3 reads TGTGCCAGCACAGGGACAGGTGAGCAGTTCTTC. This codes for CASTGTGEQFF.